Listed below are T cell receptor beta chains from one sample, sequenced in a study of OX40 agonist ivuxolimab in advanced cancers. Repertoires were generated with immunoSEQ multiplex PCR, while TCRdb's copy carries only in-frame clones and drops some. Among more than 25,000 clones, approximately 88% were seen once, and the ten largest hold over 25%. This specimen was CD4+ or CD8+ T cells sorted from blood, taken in a trial of the OX40 agonist ivuxolimab. The receptor set was obtained from an adult with an advanced solid tumor such as melanoma, head and neck, liver or kidney cancer. The CDR3 runs from the conserved cysteine through the conserved F or W. The D gene is left open where the match is weak. For some rows the clone size is stated as once, few or many, or as a class when expanded; others skip it.

d_call clone_size j_call v_call cdr3_nt cdr3_aa
. . TRBJ2-4 TRBV7-9 TGTGCCAGCAGCTTAGCGGGGGCGGGTCAGTACTTC CASSLAGAGQYF
TRBD2 . TRBJ2-7 TRBV9 TGTGCCAGCAGCGGGGATCCTAGCGGGAAAGGCTACGAGCAGTACTTC CASSGDPSGKGYEQYF
. . TRBJ1-1 TRBV7-6 TGTGCCAGCAGCTATCTCGGTGGGAAGGGGACTGAAGCTTTCTTT CASSYLGGKGTEAFF
TRBD1 . TRBJ1-2 TRBV29-1 TGCAGCGTAGCCGGACAGGCAGCTAACTATGGCTACACCTTC CSVAGQAANYGYTF
TRBD1 . TRBJ2-2 TRBV28 TGTGCCAGCAGCCAAGGACAGGGAGTGACCGGGGAGCTGTTTTTT CASSQGQGVTGELFF
. . TRBJ1-2 TRBV6-5 TGTGCCAGCAGCCCCGGGACATGGGATGGCTACACCTTC CASSPGTWDGYTF
TRBD1 . TRBJ2-7 TRBV19 TGTGCCACCACCGGACAGGGCTACGAGCAGTACTTC CATTGQGYEQYF
. . TRBJ1-5 TRBV19 TGTGCCAGTAGTATAGGACAGCGTAGCAATCAGCCCCAGCATTTT CASSIGQRSNQPQHF
. . TRBJ2-7 TRBV27 TGTGCCAGCAGTCCAACCCCTTCCTACGAGCAGTACTTC CASSPTPSYEQYF
. . TRBJ2-7 TRBV2 TGTGCCAGCAGGCCGGGGACTGGGCTCTTCTACGAGCAGTACTTC CASRPGTGLFYEQYF
. . TRBJ2-7 TRBV2 TGTGCCAGCAGTGGAGTTTCGGACGAGCAGTACTTC CASSGVSDEQYF
TRBD1 . TRBJ1-4 TRBV6-6 TGTGCCAGCAGTTCCTGGACAGGGGGCGGGGAAAAACTGTTTTTT CASSSWTGGGEKLFF
. . TRBJ1-1 TRBV23-1 TGCGCCAGCAGGGACAGCAGCAGAGAAGCTTTCTTT CASRDSSREAFF
. . TRBJ2-7 TRBV4-1 TGCGCCAGCAGCCACCTCGGACCGGGCGAGCAGTACTTC CASSHLGPGEQYF
. . TRBJ2-1 TRBV29-1 TGCAGCGTTGCTGGGGATAGGGTGTTCTTC CSVAGDRVFF
TRBD2 . TRBJ2-5 TRBV19 TGTGCCAGTACCTCCGCTAGCGGGGGGTCGGAGACCCAGTACTTC CASTSASGGSETQYF
TRBD1 medium-sized TRBJ2-7 TRBV7-6 TGTGCCAGCAGCCACCCGACAGGGGCCCCGTCCGAGCAGTACTTC CASSHPTGAPSEQYF
TRBD2 . TRBJ2-3 TRBV15 TGTGCCACCAGCAGAGATCTTTCCAGCGGGGTAACAGATACGCAGTATTTT CATSRDLSSGVTDTQYF
. . TRBJ2-7 TRBV6-1 TGTGCCACCTCGAGCTCCTACGAGCAGTACTTC CATSSSYEQYF
TRBD2 . TRBJ2-5 TRBV10-2 TGCGCCAGCAGTGAGTTAGCGGGGGGGCCTTTTGAGACCCAGTACTTC CASSELAGGPFETQYF
TRBD1 . TRBJ2-2 TRBV19 TGTGCCAGTAGTATCCTGACAGGGGTCCCCGGGGAGCTGTTTTTT CASSILTGVPGELFF
. . TRBJ2-7 TRBV19 TGTGCCAGTAGTATGGCAGGGAACGAGCAGTACTTC CASSMAGNEQYF
. . TRBJ2-2 TRBV2 TGTGCCAGCAATGTCGGCAGCGAGAACACCGGGGAGCTGTTTTTT CASNVGSENTGELFF
. few TRBJ2-7 TRBV27 TGTGCCAGCAGTTTATCAGCCAGCTACGAGCAGTACTTC CASSLSASYEQYF
. . TRBJ2-7 TRBV4-3 TGCGCCAGCAGCCAAGTTGTTGGGAGCTCCTACGAGCAGTACTTC CASSQVVGSSYEQYF
TRBD2 . TRBJ2-3 TRBV2 TGTGCCAGCAGGACCGGGACTAGCGGGAGGGGGGATACGCAGTATTTT CASRTGTSGRGDTQYF
. . TRBJ2-1 TRBV6-5 TGTGCCAGCAGTTACTCGGGGCCAACCAATGAGCAGTTCTTC CASSYSGPTNEQFF
. . TRBJ2-7 TRBV7-9 TGTGCCAGCAGCCTTCGGGGAGGCCAAGGCTCCTACGAGCAGTACTTC CASSLRGGQGSYEQYF
TRBD2 . TRBJ2-1 TRBV27 TGTGCCAGCAGTTTAGGGACTACCTACAATGAGCAGTTCTTC CASSLGTTYNEQFF
TRBD2 . TRBJ2-7 TRBV6-4 TGTGCCAGCAGTGAACGAGCGGGGGGTTACGAGCAGTACTTC CASSERAGGYEQYF
TRBD2 . TRBJ2-3 TRBV9 TGTGCCAGCAGCGATATAGGGACTAGCGGGAGGTTAGATACGCAGTATTTT CASSDIGTSGRLDTQYF
. once TRBJ1-1 TRBV10-2 TGCGCCAGCACCGAGACAGGGAACACTGAAGCTTTCTTT CASTETGNTEAFF
TRBD2 . TRBJ2-5 TRBV27 TGTGCCAGCAGTGTTTTACCCGGGACTAGCGGGAGATACGAGACCCAGTACTTC CASSVLPGTSGRYETQYF
. . TRBJ2-1 TRBV5-6 TGTGCCAGCAGCTCGGAGAGCTTCAATGAGCAGTTCTTC CASSSESFNEQFF
TRBD1 . TRBJ2-7 TRBV27 TGTGCCAGCAGTTGGGGGGTCTCGGACAGGGGAACCCACGAGCAGTACTTC CASSWGVSDRGTHEQYF
. . TRBJ2-7 TRBV13 TGTGCCAGCAGCTTAGGTCTGTACTCCTACGAGCAGTACTTC CASSLGLYSYEQYF
. . TRBJ2-2 TRBV10-3 TGTGCCATCAGTGAGTCGAGATCTTTGAACACCGGGGAGCTGTTTTTT CAISESRSLNTGELFF
TRBD2 . TRBJ2-1 TRBV10-3 TGTGCCACCCACCCTAGCGGAGAGAATGAGCAGTTCTTC CATHPSGENEQFF
TRBD2 . TRBJ2-7 TRBV11-2 TGTGCCAGCAGCCCTAGCGGGAGTAGGTACGAGCAGTACTTC CASSPSGSRYEQYF
. . TRBJ2-7 TRBV11-3 TGTGCCAGCAGCTTAGGCTCCCTCTACGAGCAGTACTTC CASSLGSLYEQYF
. few TRBJ1-3 TRBV6-4 TGTGCCAGCAGTGGGGGGAGGGCTGGAAACACCATATATTTT CASSGGRAGNTIYF
TRBD2 . TRBJ2-7 TRBV4-2 TGTGCCAGCAGCCAAGCCGGTCTAGCGGGAGACGAGCAGTACTTC CASSQAGLAGDEQYF
. few TRBJ2-3 TRBV15 TGTGCCACCAGCCGGCGAAGCGGTAGCACAGATACGCAGTATTTT CATSRRSGSTDTQYF
. . TRBJ1-3 TRBV28 TGTGCCAGCAGCCTGGACCTAGCTGGAAACACCATATATTTT CASSLDLAGNTIYF
TRBD2 . TRBJ2-7 TRBV7-2 TGTGCCAGCAGATCGGCGGGAGGGCCCTACGAGCAGTACTTC CASRSAGGPYEQYF
. . TRBJ2-3 TRBV4-1 TGCGCCAGCAGCCAAGATCAAGGGACAGATACGCAGTATTTT CASSQDQGTDTQYF
. few TRBJ2-7 TRBV7-9 TGTGCCAGCAGCGACTACTACGAGCAGTACTTC CASSDYYEQYF
. . TRBJ2-1 TRBV9 TGTGCCAGCAGCGTAGGGGGCGGGAATGAGCAGTTCTTC CASSVGGGNEQFF
. . TRBJ2-3 TRBV5-8 TGTGCCAGCAGCTTGGGTTGGGGACCAGATACGCAGTATTTT CASSLGWGPDTQYF
TRBD1 . TRBJ2-7 TRBV5-4 TGTGCCAGCAGCACGGGACAGGGTGACGAGCAGTACTTC CASSTGQGDEQYF
. . TRBJ2-1 TRBV15 TGTGCCACCAGCAGAGAACTAGGATTCGATGAGCAGTTCTTC CATSRELGFDEQFF
. . TRBJ1-1 TRBV4-1 TGCGCCAGCAGCCAAGTTGGAGCAGGGCGGCAGAACACTGAAGCTTTCTTT CASSQVGAGRQNTEAFF
TRBD1 . TRBJ1-1 TRBV5-4 TGTGCCAGCAGCTTAACAGGGGGGGACACTGAAGCTTTCTTT CASSLTGGDTEAFF
. once TRBJ1-1 TRBV6-6 TGTGCCAGCACCGGGGGACGGACCATGAACACTGAAGCTTTCTTT CASTGGRTMNTEAFF
TRBD2 . TRBJ2-7 TRBV28 TGTGCCAGCAGTCCAGGGGTAGCGGGGGCAGGGGAGCAGTACTTC CASSPGVAGAGEQYF
. . TRBJ2-4 TRBV9 TGTGCCAGCAGCCCTTCGTTGTTAGGGGAGAACATTCAGTACTTC CASSPSLLGENIQYF
. . TRBJ1-2 TRBV4-1 TGCGCCAGCAGCCAAGAGCCGGCGCAGGGGCGGGGTGGCTACACCTTC CASSQEPAQGRGGYTF